This T cell receptor (beta chain) stems from a study of cytomegalovirus exposure and HLA in healthy donors. Findings and caveats of the study: Researchers reported that a few CMV-associated chains were confirmed in vitro as CMV antigen-specific. Further analysis was carried out later, and it showed several of the most significant clusters appearing linked to common viral pathogens.

13 Jbeta primers and 60 Vbeta primers were used for the PCR. Sequenced by immunoSEQ multiplex PCR; TCRdb stores in-frame clones only, minus some. Of tens of thousands of clones listed, about 86% were seen once; the top ten hold 2.5% to 3.5%. Regarding this clone: Its specificity is unknown.

CDR1 is SGHRS and CDR2 is YFSETQ in the germline V gene. Trimming removed 4 bases from V and 7 bases from J; junction bases left unmatched: 2. CDR3 length equals 13 residues. Sequences were obtained from PBMCs. V and J are TRBV5-1 and TRBJ2-5; 12 nucleotides agree with TRBD2. This TCR was recovered from a boy between 10 and 17 years old in good health and CMV-seronegative. The CDR3 reads CASSQGLAGTQYF. CDR3 sequence (DNA): TGCGCCAGCAGCCAGGGACTAGCGGGGACCCAGTACTTC.